What follows is one TCR beta chain and its context. Antigen: not known. This record belongs to a study of cytomegalovirus exposure and HLA in healthy donors. PCR amplification relied on 60 Vbeta primers (plus 13 Jbeta primers). Generated by immunoSEQ multiplex PCR, the TCRdb table keeps only in-frame clones and is missing some. The sample table sets out 200,000 to 250,000 clones. Study-level results: Roughly uniform sequencing depth across donors was assumed, possibly incorrectly. The authors enumerated over 150 TCR beta chains as linked to cytomegalovirus. Indistinguishable V segments, including TRBV6-2 and TRBV6-3, were excluded.

CDR1 is SQVTM, CDR2 ANQGSEA, per germline. With 7 bases clipped from V and 4 bases from J, the junction kept 12 bases outside the gene matches. This CDR3 spans 15 amino acids. Each donor's status was that of a healthy bone marrow donor. This receptor was obtained from a woman aged 25-40 years in good health and CMV-seropositive. The chain recombines TRBV29-1 with TRBJ2-2, with 7 positions matching TRBD2. Sequencing used PBMCs. CDR3 sequence (DNA): TGCAGCGCTACTGAACGCGGGAGTAGCACCGGGGAGCTGTTTTTT. Its protein is CSATERGSSTGELFF.